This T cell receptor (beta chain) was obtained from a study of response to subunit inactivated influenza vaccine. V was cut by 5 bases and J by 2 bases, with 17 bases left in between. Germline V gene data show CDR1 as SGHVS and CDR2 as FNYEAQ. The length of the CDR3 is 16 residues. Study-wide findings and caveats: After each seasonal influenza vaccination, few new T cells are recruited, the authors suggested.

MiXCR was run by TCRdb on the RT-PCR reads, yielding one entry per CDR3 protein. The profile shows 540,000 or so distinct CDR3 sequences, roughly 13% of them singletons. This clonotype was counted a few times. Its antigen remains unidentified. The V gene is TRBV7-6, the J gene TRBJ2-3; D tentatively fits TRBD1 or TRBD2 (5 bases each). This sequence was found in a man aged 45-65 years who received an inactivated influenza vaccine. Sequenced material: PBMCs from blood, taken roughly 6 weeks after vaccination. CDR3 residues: CASSPGASRLTDTQYF. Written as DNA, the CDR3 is TGTGCCAGCAGCCCCGGGGCTAGCAGGCTCACAGATACGCAGTATTTT. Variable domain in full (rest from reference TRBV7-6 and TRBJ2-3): GAGVSQSPRYKVTKRGQDVALRCDPISGHVSLYWYRQALGQGPEFLTYFNYEAQQDKSGLPNDRFSAERPEGSISTLTIQRTEQRDSAMYRCASSPGASRLTDTQYFGPGTRLTVL.